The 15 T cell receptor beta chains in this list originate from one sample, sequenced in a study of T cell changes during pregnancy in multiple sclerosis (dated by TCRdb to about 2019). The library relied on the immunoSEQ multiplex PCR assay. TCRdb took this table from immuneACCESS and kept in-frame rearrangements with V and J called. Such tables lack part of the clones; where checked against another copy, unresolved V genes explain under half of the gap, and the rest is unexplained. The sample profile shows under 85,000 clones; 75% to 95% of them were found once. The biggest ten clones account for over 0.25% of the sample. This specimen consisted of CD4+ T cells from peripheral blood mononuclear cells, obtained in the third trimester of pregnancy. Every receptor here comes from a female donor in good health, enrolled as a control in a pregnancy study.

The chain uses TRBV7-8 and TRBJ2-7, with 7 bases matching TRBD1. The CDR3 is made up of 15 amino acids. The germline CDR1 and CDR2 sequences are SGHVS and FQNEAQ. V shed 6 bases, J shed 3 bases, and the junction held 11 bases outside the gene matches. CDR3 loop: CASSLVTGPNYEQYF. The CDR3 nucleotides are TGTGCCAGCAGTCTCGTGACAGGGCCCAACTACGAGCAGTACTTC. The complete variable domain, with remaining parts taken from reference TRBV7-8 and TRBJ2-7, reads GAGVSQSPRYKVAKRGQDVALRCDPISGHVSLFWYQQALGQGPEFLTYFQNEAQLDKSGLPSDRFFAERPEGSVSTLKIQRTQQEDSAVYLCASSLVTGPNYEQYFGPGTRLTVT.

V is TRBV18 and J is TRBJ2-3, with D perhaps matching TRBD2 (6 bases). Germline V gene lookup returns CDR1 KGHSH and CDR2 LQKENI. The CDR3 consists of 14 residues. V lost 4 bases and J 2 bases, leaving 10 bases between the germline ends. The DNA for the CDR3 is TGTGCCAGCTCACGGGACTCACTCACAGATACGCAGTATTTT. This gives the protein CASSRDSLTDTQYF.

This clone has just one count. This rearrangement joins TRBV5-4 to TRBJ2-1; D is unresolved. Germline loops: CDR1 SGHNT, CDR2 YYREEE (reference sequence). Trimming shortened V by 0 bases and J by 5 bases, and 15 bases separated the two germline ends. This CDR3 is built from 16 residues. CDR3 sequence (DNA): TGTGCCAGCAGCTTGGATAGCCGAGGTACTCACAATGAGCAGTTCTTC. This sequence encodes CASSLDSRGTHNEQFF.

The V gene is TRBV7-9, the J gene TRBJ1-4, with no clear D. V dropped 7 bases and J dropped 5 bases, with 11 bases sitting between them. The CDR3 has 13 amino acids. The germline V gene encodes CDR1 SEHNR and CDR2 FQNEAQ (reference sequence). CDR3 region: CASNASPNEKLFF. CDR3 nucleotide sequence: TGTGCCAGCAACGCAAGCCCGAATGAAAAACTGTTTTTT.

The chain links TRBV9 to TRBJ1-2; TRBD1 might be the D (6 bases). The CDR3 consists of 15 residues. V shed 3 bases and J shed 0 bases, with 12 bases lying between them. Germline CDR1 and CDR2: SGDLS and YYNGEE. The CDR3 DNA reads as TGTGCCAGCAGCGCAAACACAGGGACTAACTATGGCTACACCTTC. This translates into CASSANTGTNYGYTF. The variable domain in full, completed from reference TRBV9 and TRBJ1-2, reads DSGVTQTPKHLITATGQRVTLRCSPRSGDLSVYWYQQSLDQGLQFLIQYYNGEERAKGNILERFSAQQFPDLHSELNLSSLELGDSALYFCASSANTGTNYGYTFGSGTRLTVV.

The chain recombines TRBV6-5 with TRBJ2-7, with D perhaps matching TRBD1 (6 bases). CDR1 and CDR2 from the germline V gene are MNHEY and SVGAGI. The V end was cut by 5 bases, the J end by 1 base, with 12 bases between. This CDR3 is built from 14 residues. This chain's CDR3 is CASSIRQASYEQYF. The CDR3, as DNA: TGTGCCAGCAGTATAAGACAGGCGTCCTACGAGCAGTACTTC.

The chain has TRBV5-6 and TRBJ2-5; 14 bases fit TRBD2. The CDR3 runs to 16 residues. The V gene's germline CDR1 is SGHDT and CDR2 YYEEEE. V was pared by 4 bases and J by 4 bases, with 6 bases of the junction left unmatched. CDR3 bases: TGTGCCAGCAGCCGGACTAGCGGGGGGTCCGGAGAGACCCAGTACTTC. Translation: CASSRTSGGSGETQYF.

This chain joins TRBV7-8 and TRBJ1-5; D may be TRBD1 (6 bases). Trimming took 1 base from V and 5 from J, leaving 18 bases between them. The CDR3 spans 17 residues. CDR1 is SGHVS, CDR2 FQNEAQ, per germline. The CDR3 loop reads CASSLVRSGVGDQPQHF. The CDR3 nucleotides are TGTGCCAGCAGCTTAGTTCGTTCAGGGGTAGGGGATCAGCCCCAGCATTTT.

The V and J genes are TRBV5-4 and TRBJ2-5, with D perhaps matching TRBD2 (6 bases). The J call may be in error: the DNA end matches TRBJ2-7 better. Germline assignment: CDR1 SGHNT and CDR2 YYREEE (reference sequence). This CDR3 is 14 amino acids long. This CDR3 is CASSPIGGNYEQYF. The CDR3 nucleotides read TGTGCCAGCAGCCCCATCGGAGGGAATTACGAGCAGTACTTC.

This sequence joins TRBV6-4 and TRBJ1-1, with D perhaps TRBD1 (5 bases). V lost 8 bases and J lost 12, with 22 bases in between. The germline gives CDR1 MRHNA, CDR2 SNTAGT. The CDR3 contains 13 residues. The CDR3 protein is CASSREPARETFF. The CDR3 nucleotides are TGTGCCAGCTCCAGGGAACCCGCACGGGAGACTTTCTTT.

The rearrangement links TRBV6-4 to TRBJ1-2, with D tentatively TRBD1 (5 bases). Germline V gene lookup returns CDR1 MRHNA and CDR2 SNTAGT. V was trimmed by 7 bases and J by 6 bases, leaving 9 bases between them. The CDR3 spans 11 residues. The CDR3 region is CASNQGHGYTF. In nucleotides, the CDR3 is TGTGCCAGCAATCAGGGTCATGGCTACACCTTC.

The CDR3 DNA reads as TGTGCCAGCAGCTCTCTAGTCTACTCGGAGCAGTTCTTC. Its translation: CASSSLVYSEQFF. V and J are TRBV7-2 and TRBJ2-1; D gene uncertain. CDR1 is SGHTA and CDR2 is FQGNSA in the germline V gene. Trimming shortened V by 4 bases and J by 10 bases, and 14 bases separated the two germline ends. This CDR3 spans 13 amino acids. Combining the CDR3 with reference TRBV7-2 and TRBJ2-1 gives the whole variable domain GAGVSQSPSNKVTEKGKDVELRCDPISGHTALYWYRQSLGQGLEFLIYFQGNSAPDKSGLPSDRFSAERTGGSVSTLTIQRTQQEDSAVYLCASSSLVYSEQFFGPGTRLTVL.

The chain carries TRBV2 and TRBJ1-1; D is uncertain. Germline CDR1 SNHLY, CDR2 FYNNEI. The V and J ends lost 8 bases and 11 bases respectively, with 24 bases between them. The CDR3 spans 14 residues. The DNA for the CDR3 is TGTGCCAGCGATAGGACTCCCGCTATTGTTGGTGCTTTCTTT. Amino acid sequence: CASDRTPAIVGAFF.

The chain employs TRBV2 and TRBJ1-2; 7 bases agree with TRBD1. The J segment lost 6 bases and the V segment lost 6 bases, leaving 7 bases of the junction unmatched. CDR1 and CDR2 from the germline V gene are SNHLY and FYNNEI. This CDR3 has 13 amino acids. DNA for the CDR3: TGTGCCAGCAGGGTGGACAGGACCCATGGCTACACCTTC. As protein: CASRVDRTHGYTF.

The CDR3 region has the DNA TGTGCCACCAGCAGAGGGGATGTTGGAGGGGGCAGGGAGACCCAGTACTTC. Protein product: CATSRGDVGGGRETQYF. The genes are TRBV15 and TRBJ2-5; possible D gene TRBD1, 7 bases. The germline V gene has CDR1 LNHNV and CDR2 YYDKDF (reference sequence). This CDR3 region has 17 residues. V lost 1 base and J 5 bases, leaving 20 bases between the germline ends.